This record concerns one T cell receptor beta chain sequence. Its specificity is not known. This sample was included in a study of beta chain features in type 1 diabetes. Findings and caveats of the study: Type 1 diabetes patients showed a moderate but significant shortening of TCRB CDR3s in all four CD4+ subsets. Patients with type 1 diabetes carried fewer insertions and had more deletions at their VDJ junctions.

Trimming at V came to 6 bases and at J to 5 bases, leaving 3 bases not matched to a gene. The CDR3 covers 13 residues. Per germline, CDR1 SGHTA and CDR2 FQGNSA. Every bit of the isolated RNA underwent reverse transcription, so sequencing read expressed TCRB transcripts. Repertoires were generated with immunoSEQ multiplex PCR, while TCRdb's copy carries only in-frame clones and drops some. The sample carries approximately 15,000 clones, around 76% recorded once. The sequenced sample consisted of stem cell memory CD4+ T cells from blood. This sequence joins TRBV7-2 and TRBJ2-1; 8 nucleotides match TRBD2. The receptor comes from a woman aged 18-35 years with type 1 diabetes. The CDR3 DNA follows: TGTGCCAGCAGGATAGCGGGAAACAATGAGCAGTTCTTC. It specifies CASRIAGNNEQFF. Drawing the rest from reference TRBV7-2 and TRBJ2-1, the complete variable domain is GAGVSQSPSNKVTEKGKDVELRCDPISGHTALYWYRQSLGQGLEFLIYFQGNSAPDKSGLPSDRFSAERTGGSVSTLTIQRTQQEDSAVYLCASRIAGNNEQFFGPGTRLTVL.